A selection of T cell receptor beta chains follows, all from one sample in a study of technical replicates of blood from a handful of donors. Method: immunoSEQ multiplex PCR; TCRdb's copy keeps in-frame clones and lacks some. The sample consists of 60,000 to 65,000 clones, about 89% of them appearing once. The sample taken for sequencing was PBMCs. Source of these receptors: a human donor in good health. Some clones in this sample may be carry-over from other donors' samples. CDR3s include the opening cysteine and the closing phenylalanine or tryptophan. The D gene is left open where the match is weak. The size of a clone is reported for some rows only, either as once, few or many, or as a class for expanded clones.

D gene: TRBD2; clone size: .; J gene: TRBJ2-7; V gene: TRBV10-3; CDR3 protein: CAISPRTSGYEQYF; CDR3 DNA: TGTGCCATCAGTCCCCGGACTAGCGGCTACGAGCAGTACTTC
D gene: TRBD1; clone size: few; J gene: TRBJ2-3; V gene: TRBV27; CDR3 protein: CASSRDRDMDTQYF; CDR3 DNA: TGTGCCAGTAGCCGAGACAGGGACATGGATACGCAGTATTTT
D gene: TRBD2; clone size: .; J gene: TRBJ2-3; V gene: TRBV11-1; CDR3 protein: CASSRLAGGRGSTDTQYF; CDR3 DNA: TGTGCCAGCAGCCGACTAGCGGGAGGGAGGGGTAGCACAGATACGCAGTATTTT
D gene: TRBD2; clone size: .; J gene: TRBJ2-7; V gene: TRBV6-5; CDR3 protein: CASSSDRLAPDEQYF; CDR3 DNA: TGTGCCAGCAGTTCCGACCGACTAGCTCCCGACGAGCAGTACTTC
D gene: .; clone size: .; J gene: TRBJ2-6; V gene: TRBV4-3; CDR3 protein: CASSQEGQRSGANVLTF; CDR3 DNA: TGCGCCAGCAGCCAAGAAGGCCAGCGCTCTGGGGCCAACGTCCTGACTTTC
D gene: .; clone size: .; J gene: TRBJ1-4; V gene: TRBV5-1; CDR3 protein: CASSVGQGGEKLFF; CDR3 DNA: TGCGCCAGCAGCGTCGGTCAGGGAGGTGAAAAACTGTTTTTT
D gene: TRBD2; clone size: once; J gene: TRBJ2-7; V gene: TRBV5-4; CDR3 protein: CASSLGGTSVYEQYF; CDR3 DNA: TGTGCCAGCAGTCTTGGGGGGACTAGCGTCTACGAGCAGTACTTC
D gene: .; clone size: .; J gene: TRBJ1-5; V gene: TRBV6-6; CDR3 protein: CASSTPPQPQHF; CDR3 DNA: TGTGCCAGCAGTACTCCACCTCAGCCCCAGCATTTT
D gene: .; clone size: once; J gene: TRBJ1-5; V gene: TRBV4-2; CDR3 protein: CASSQTAGREPQHF; CDR3 DNA: TGTGCCAGCAGCCAAACGGCCGGGAGGGAGCCCCAGCATTTT
D gene: TRBD1; clone size: .; J gene: TRBJ2-7; V gene: TRBV6-1; CDR3 protein: CASSTGTGGANEQYF; CDR3 DNA: TGTGCCAGCAGTACCGGGACAGGGGGCGCGAACGAGCAGTACTTC
D gene: .; clone size: few; J gene: TRBJ1-1; V gene: TRBV20-1; CDR3 protein: CSARDQLEAFF; CDR3 DNA: TGCAGTGCTAGAGATCAGCTGGAGGCTTTCTTT
D gene: TRBD1; clone size: once; J gene: TRBJ1-5; V gene: TRBV19; CDR3 protein: CASSLGQVSQPQHF; CDR3 DNA: TGTGCCAGTAGCCTCGGACAGGTGAGTCAGCCCCAGCATTTT
D gene: TRBD1; clone size: .; J gene: TRBJ1-1; V gene: TRBV19; CDR3 protein: CASSRTGTGGIHTEAFF; CDR3 DNA: TGTGCCAGTAGTCGAACCGGGACAGGGGGCATTCACACTGAAGCTTTCTTT
D gene: .; clone size: once; J gene: TRBJ1-3; V gene: TRBV7-9; CDR3 protein: CASSGDRRSFSGNTIYF; CDR3 DNA: TGTGCCAGCAGCGGAGACAGGCGCTCTTTCTCTGGAAACACCATATATTTT
D gene: .; clone size: .; J gene: TRBJ1-2; V gene: TRBV18; CDR3 protein: CASSPQSAWGDYGYTF; CDR3 DNA: TGTGCCAGCTCACCCCAATCTGCTTGGGGGGACTATGGCTACACCTTC
D gene: TRBD1; clone size: .; J gene: TRBJ1-2; V gene: TRBV7-2; CDR3 protein: CASKSNRGTGDGYTF; CDR3 DNA: TGTGCCAGCAAAAGCAACAGGGGAACCGGAGATGGCTACACCTTC
D gene: .; clone size: .; J gene: TRBJ2-7; V gene: TRBV6-5; CDR3 protein: CASISPSGGAYEQYF; CDR3 DNA: TGTGCCAGCATCTCCCCCTCCGGGGGTGCGTACGAGCAGTACTTC
D gene: .; clone size: .; J gene: TRBJ2-7; V gene: TRBV12-1; CDR3 protein: CASTLRSGLLSYEQYF; CDR3 DNA: TGTGCCAGCACCCTACGGTCGGGACTATTATCCTACGAGCAGTACTTC
D gene: TRBD1; clone size: .; J gene: TRBJ2-5; V gene: TRBV10-3; CDR3 protein: CAISEPGTGSRETQYF; CDR3 DNA: TGTGCCATCAGTGAGCCGGGGACAGGGAGTAGGGAGACCCAGTACTTC
D gene: .; clone size: .; J gene: TRBJ1-3; V gene: TRBV7-2; CDR3 protein: CASSLVQGNTIYF; CDR3 DNA: TGTGCCAGCAGCTTAGTTCAAGGAAACACCATATATTTT
D gene: TRBD2; clone size: .; J gene: TRBJ2-3; V gene: TRBV7-2; CDR3 protein: CASSPRTSGRFTDTQYF; CDR3 DNA: TGTGCCAGCAGCCCAAGGACTAGCGGCCGTTTCACAGATACGCAGTATTTT
D gene: TRBD1; clone size: .; J gene: TRBJ2-7; V gene: TRBV5-1; CDR3 protein: CASSSTGIYEQYF; CDR3 DNA: TGCGCCAGCAGCTCGACAGGGATCTACGAGCAGTACTTC
D gene: TRBD1; clone size: .; J gene: TRBJ1-2; V gene: TRBV5-4; CDR3 protein: CASSLVETGTYGYTF; CDR3 DNA: TGTGCCAGCAGCTTGGTCGAGACAGGGACCTATGGCTACACCTTC
D gene: .; clone size: once; J gene: TRBJ1-2; V gene: TRBV14; CDR3 protein: CASSQDLLYGYTF; CDR3 DNA: TGTGCCAGCAGCCAAGATCTTCTGTATGGCTACACCTTC
D gene: .; clone size: .; J gene: TRBJ2-1; V gene: TRBV30; CDR3 protein: CAWMPENVYEQFF; CDR3 DNA: TGTGCCTGGATGCCCGAGAATGTCTATGAGCAGTTCTTC
D gene: TRBD1; clone size: .; J gene: TRBJ1-5; V gene: TRBV2; CDR3 protein: CASGRSGQQPQHF; CDR3 DNA: TGTGCCAGCGGTCGATCGGGACAGCAGCCCCAGCATTTT
D gene: TRBD1; clone size: .; J gene: TRBJ2-2; V gene: TRBV5-1; CDR3 protein: CASSTGTGVTGELFF; CDR3 DNA: TGCGCCAGCAGTACCGGGACAGGGGTCACCGGGGAGCTGTTTTTT
D gene: TRBD1; clone size: .; J gene: TRBJ2-7; V gene: TRBV5-6; CDR3 protein: CASSPGTDSYEQYF; CDR3 DNA: TGTGCCAGCAGCCCCGGGACAGACTCCTACGAGCAGTACTTC
D gene: .; clone size: .; J gene: TRBJ2-5; V gene: TRBV15; CDR3 protein: CATSRDGVETQYF; CDR3 DNA: TGTGCCACCAGCCGCGACGGGGTAGAGACCCAGTACTTC
D gene: TRBD2; clone size: .; J gene: TRBJ2-7; V gene: TRBV4-1; CDR3 protein: CASSRLAGVYEQYF; CDR3 DNA: TGCGCCAGCAGCCGACTAGCGGGAGTCTACGAGCAGTACTTC
D gene: TRBD1; clone size: .; J gene: TRBJ2-7; V gene: TRBV7-6; CDR3 protein: CASSLSRGQGSEQYF; CDR3 DNA: TGTGCCAGCAGCTTATCTAGGGGACAGGGCTCCGAGCAGTACTTC
D gene: .; clone size: .; J gene: TRBJ2-5; V gene: TRBV15; CDR3 protein: CATSREYPGAQETQYF; CDR3 DNA: TGTGCCACCAGCAGAGAATACCCAGGGGCCCAAGAGACCCAGTACTTC
D gene: TRBD2; clone size: .; J gene: TRBJ2-7; V gene: TRBV11-1; CDR3 protein: CASSPGGRSGREDEQYF; CDR3 DNA: TGTGCCAGCAGCCCGGGCGGCCGTAGCGGGAGGGAGGACGAGCAGTACTTC
D gene: .; clone size: .; J gene: TRBJ1-2; V gene: TRBV11-2; CDR3 protein: CASSLINHGYGYTF; CDR3 DNA: TGTGCCAGCAGCTTAATCAACCACGGCTATGGCTACACCTTC
D gene: .; clone size: .; J gene: TRBJ2-7; V gene: TRBV19; CDR3 protein: CASSISSGASYEQYF; CDR3 DNA: TGTGCCAGTAGTATCTCCAGCGGCGCTTCCTACGAGCAGTACTTC
D gene: .; clone size: .; J gene: TRBJ1-2; V gene: TRBV5-6; CDR3 protein: CASSLGQVIYGYTF; CDR3 DNA: TGTGCCAGCAGCTTGGGGCAGGTGATCTATGGCTACACCTTC
D gene: .; clone size: .; J gene: TRBJ2-2; V gene: TRBV14; CDR3 protein: CASSQSVGELFF; CDR3 DNA: TGTGCCAGCAGCCAATCAGTCGGGGAGCTGTTTTTT
D gene: TRBD2; clone size: .; J gene: TRBJ2-6; V gene: TRBV15; CDR3 protein: CATSRGGGTGANVLTF; CDR3 DNA: TGTGCCACCAGCAGAGGGGGAGGGACTGGGGCCAACGTCCTGACTTTC
D gene: .; clone size: .; J gene: TRBJ2-7; V gene: TRBV21-1; CDR3 protein: CASSTNSGADSYEQYF; CDR3 DNA: TGTGCCAGCAGCACCAATAGCGGGGCCGACTCCTACGAGCAGTACTTC
D gene: .; clone size: .; J gene: TRBJ1-2; V gene: TRBV10-3; CDR3 protein: CAISGTLQGLGGYTF; CDR3 DNA: TGTGCCATCAGTGGAACCTTACAGGGATTGGGGGGCTACACCTTC
D gene: .; clone size: .; J gene: TRBJ2-1; V gene: TRBV5-1; CDR3 protein: CASSLTGDHSYNEQFF; CDR3 DNA: TGCGCCAGCAGCTTGACGGGGGACCACTCCTACAATGAGCAGTTCTTC
D gene: TRBD2; clone size: .; J gene: TRBJ2-5; V gene: TRBV5-1; CDR3 protein: CASSLGAGEGETQYF; CDR3 DNA: TGCGCCAGCAGCTTGGGCGCGGGGGAGGGAGAGACCCAGTACTTC
D gene: .; clone size: .; J gene: TRBJ2-4; V gene: TRBV19; CDR3 protein: CASSLLVENIQYF; CDR3 DNA: TGTGCCAGTAGTTTACTAGTTGAAAACATTCAGTACTTC
D gene: TRBD2; clone size: once; J gene: TRBJ2-1; V gene: TRBV2; CDR3 protein: CASGSSGNNEQFF; CDR3 DNA: TGTGCCAGCGGGTCTAGCGGGAACAATGAGCAGTTCTTC
D gene: .; clone size: .; J gene: TRBJ2-5; V gene: TRBV5-6; CDR3 protein: CASSLNGNRETQYF; CDR3 DNA: TGTGCCAGCAGCTTGAACGGTAACCGAGAGACCCAGTACTTC
D gene: TRBD2; clone size: .; J gene: TRBJ2-7; V gene: TRBV7-2; CDR3 protein: CASSLASPLAGGYEQYF; CDR3 DNA: TGTGCCAGCAGCTTAGCTTCCCCCTTGGCGGGAGGGTACGAGCAGTACTTC
D gene: TRBD1; clone size: .; J gene: TRBJ2-2; V gene: TRBV6-4; CDR3 protein: CASSDSQGAQTGELFF; CDR3 DNA: TGTGCCAGCAGTGACTCTCAGGGGGCGCAAACCGGGGAGCTGTTTTTT
D gene: .; clone size: .; J gene: TRBJ1-2; V gene: TRBV7-2; CDR3 protein: CASSHPANYGYTF; CDR3 DNA: TGTGCCAGCAGCCACCCAGCTAACTATGGCTACACCTTC
D gene: .; clone size: .; J gene: TRBJ1-1; V gene: TRBV5-6; CDR3 protein: CASSLGLDDTEAFF; CDR3 DNA: TGTGCCAGCAGCCTCGGACTCGATGACACTGAAGCTTTCTTT
D gene: TRBD2; clone size: .; J gene: TRBJ2-3; V gene: TRBV30; CDR3 protein: CAWSVGTSGRHTQYF; CDR3 DNA: TGTGCCTGGAGTGTGGGGACTAGCGGGAGGCATACGCAGTATTTT
D gene: TRBD2; clone size: .; J gene: TRBJ2-3; V gene: TRBV2; CDR3 protein: CASTRGTSGDSYF; CDR3 DNA: TGTGCCAGCACCAGAGGGACTAGCGGGGACTCGTATTTT